This T cell receptor (beta chain) comes out of a study of regulatory T cells in long-lasting Graves disease. Building the TCR beta libraries relied on iRepertoire HTBI primers, and CDR3 regions underwent Arm-PCR. From the multiplex PCR reads, TCRdb called clonotypes with MiXCR, one entry per CDR3 protein. The sample carries about 330,000 distinct CDR3 sequences, 15% to 20% recorded once. Trimming at V came to 4 bases and at J to 0 bases, leaving 13 bases not matched to a gene. Per the germline V gene, CDR1 is SGHNT and CDR2 is YENEEA. The CDR3 length is 19 residues. Stated time point: newly diagnosed GD, antithyroid drugs for less than 3 months. The authors made the TCR library using RNA they extracted from PBMCs. EDTA tubes collected nine milliliters of peripheral blood. This clonotype was seen at least ten times. This sample also belongs to another study, concerning T cells in Graves' hyperthyroidism and ophthalmopathy. That report notes: HTBI primers were employed in a first-round RT-PCR of the TCR CDR3.

The chain carries TRBV11-3 and TRBJ2-1, with TRBD2 identical over 9 bases. The source material was peripheral blood mononuclear cells (PBMCs), sampled at new diagnosis, from a patient treated with antithyroid drugs. The clonotype was recovered from a woman between 18 and 29 years old with Graves disease. The CDR3 DNA is TGTGCCAGCAGCTCCCACCTAGCGGGACTACTGACCTCCTACAATGAGCAGTTCTTC. It translates to CASSSHLAGLLTSYNEQFF.